These T cell receptor beta chains were read from a single sample in a study of blood T cells in healthy people across ages. TCRdb reprocessed the 5' RACE reads with MiXCR, giving one entry per CDR3 protein. The table lists roughly 640,000 distinct CDR3 sequences, approximately 30% of them singletons. Sequencing was done on a sample of blood. The receptors derive from a woman at least 80 years old in good health. The conserved cysteine and the conserved F or W are not part of the CDR3 here. Fields, in order: J gene, V gene, CDR3 protein.

>TRBJ2-1|TRBV5-1
ASSLGLGNSYNEQF
>TRBJ2-3|TRBV29-1
SVVLQITDTQY
>TRBJ1-1|TRBV7-2
ASSLSGQRVPEAF
>TRBJ2-7|TRBV6-2/TRBV6-3
ASRRPGPNTYEQY
>TRBJ2-1|TRBV7-2
ASSLGRANEQF
>TRBJ2-3|TRBV7-4
ASSVEVLSTGTQY
>TRBJ2-1|TRBV12-3/TRBV12-4
ASSPIPTGYEQF
>TRBJ2-1|TRBV20-1
SAELAGRSYNEQF
>TRBJ2-3|TRBV3-1
ASSRLAGPSTDTQY
>TRBJ1-2|TRBV6-6
ASSSGTGGGYGYT
>TRBJ2-3|TRBV20-1
SASRGGAADTQY
>TRBJ1-1|TRBV10-3
AISPSAGAGSEAF
>TRBJ1-5|TRBV28
ASQAESQPQH
>TRBJ2-4|TRBV12-3/TRBV12-4
ASSSLDLAKNIQY
>TRBJ1-2|TRBV5-1
ASSLFPEGYGYT
>TRBJ2-3|TRBV29-1
SGQDSDTQY
>TRBJ1-1|TRBV10-3
AINPGTGENTEAF
>TRBJ1-1|TRBV20-1
SAPDRGQSWYTEAF
>TRBJ2-3|TRBV9
ASSVRDGRLTDTQY
>TRBJ2-7|TRBV19
ASSSEGQALYEQY
>TRBJ1-5|TRBV28
ASSLNDLGQGIFGQPQH
>TRBJ2-7|TRBV7-9
ASSLEGKYYEQY
>TRBJ2-3|TRBV12-3/TRBV12-4
ASSPLGRVLTDTQY
>TRBJ2-1|TRBV5-1
ASSSGLAGGLDNEQF
>TRBJ2-3|TRBV4-2
ASSQVADTQY
>TRBJ2-7|TRBV7-2
ASSLDGTRTYEQY
>TRBJ1-5|TRBV30
AWSEGHGPQH
>TRBJ2-3|TRBV15
ATSTLTGGADTQY
>TRBJ2-1|TRBV5-4
ASSLRGRINNEQF
>TRBJ2-3|TRBV5-1
ASSPGLAGDSTDTQY
>TRBJ2-2|TRBV29-1
STSGSNTGELF
>TRBJ1-2|TRBV5-1
ASSSGQGAGYGYT
>TRBJ2-3|TRBV19
ASSMGGRMADTQY
>TRBJ2-7|TRBV20-1
SAGGGIHEQY
>TRBJ2-7|TRBV11-1
ASTCQGASYEQY
>TRBJ2-5|TRBV20-1
SAREDRGSPQETQY
>TRBJ2-3|TRBV28
ASSPTSTGTDTQY
>TRBJ2-2|TRBV7-7
ASSLAPEGELF